This TCR beta chain was recorded in a study of blood T cell repertoires in COVID-19. Study-level background: Collection of acute and convalescent COVID-19 samples took place in the United States, Italy and Spain. The analysed material was cDNA or gDNA that came from T cells, B-cell-depleted T cells, or PBMCs.

Germline CDR1 reads WSHSY; CDR2 reads SAAADI. This CDR3 region has 16 residues. The J segment lost 1 base and the V segment lost 4 bases, leaving 9 bases of the junction unmatched. Per the study methods: Amplification from reference gene primers served as the basis for estimated nucleated cell counts. Sequencing was performed with immunoSEQ multiplex PCR; in TCRdb, only in-frame clones are kept and a portion is missing. V, J and clone size are those of that table, while D and trimming were read from the DNA. Of approximately 100,000 clones in the sample, over 85% were seen once. The sequence was collected from a woman older than 75 in a cohort sampled during active COVID-19. Sequencing was done on a sample of peripheral blood. The V and J genes are TRBV10-2 and TRBJ2-5; 7 bases map to TRBD1. CDR3 protein: CASSANRGPLQETQYF. CDR3 DNA: TGCGCCAGCAGTGCCAACAGGGGTCCCCTCCAAGAGACCCAGTACTTC.